These 27 T cell receptor beta chains were all obtained from the same sample, sequenced in a study of beta chain features in type 1 diabetes. Points from the study as a whole: TCRB CDR3s were moderately but significantly shorter in Type 1 diabetes patients in all four CD4+ subsets.

The isolated RNA, all of it, was reverse transcribed, so expressed TCRB transcripts were what got sequenced. Generated by immunoSEQ multiplex PCR, the TCRdb table keeps only in-frame clones and is missing some. The data hold 50,000 to 55,000 clones, with about 60% observed a single time. Their antigens are not known. Source material: stem cell memory CD4+ T cells from blood. The receptor source for this set is a woman aged 30 to 39 with type 1 diabetes.

The J gene is TRBJ2-7, the V gene TRBV7-2; weak D call: TRBD1 (7 bases). CDR1 is SGHTA and CDR2 is FQGNSA in the germline V gene. V was pared by 5 bases and J by 4 bases, with 15 bases between. The length of the CDR3 is 14 residues. The DNA for the CDR3 is TGTGCCAGCAGCACAGATGCAGGGGGGTACGAGCAGTACTTC. Encoded protein: CASSTDAGGYEQYF.

The V gene is TRBV7-9, the J gene TRBJ2-4; 10 nucleotides agree with TRBD2. This CDR3 is 16 amino acids long. CDR1 is SEHNR and CDR2 is FQNEAQ in the germline V gene (reference sequence). Trimming removed 6 bases from V and 2 bases from J; junction bases left unmatched: 7. CDR3 residues: CASSSGLAASKNIQYF. Written as DNA, the CDR3 is TGTGCCAGCAGTTCCGGACTAGCGGCATCCAAAAACATTCAGTACTTC.

The sample holds a few counts of this clone. The chain carries TRBV30 and TRBJ1-5; 8 bases agree with TRBD1. J was trimmed by 4 bases and V by 4 bases; bases with no gene match: 15. Germline CDR1 reads GTSNPN; CDR2 reads SVGIG (reference sequence). This CDR3 has 17 amino acids. The CDR3 coding sequence is TGTGCCTGGACCCGACCCCGACAGGGGCTTGGTAATCAGCCCCAGCATTTT. Protein: CAWTRPRQGLGNQPQHF.

V is TRBV14 and J is TRBJ2-1, with 7 bases aligning to TRBD1. From germline, CDR1 is SGHDN and CDR2 FVKESK. The CDR3 loop spans 16 amino acids. The V segment lost 3 bases and the J segment 4 bases; nucleotides outside the gene matches: 9. CDR3: CASSHTQGVLYNEQFF. DNA for the CDR3: TGTGCCAGCAGCCACACTCAGGGGGTCCTTTACAATGAGCAGTTCTTC.

This clone was seen a handful of times. J is TRBJ2-3 and V is TRBV29-1; 7 positions match TRBD1. Germline V gene sequence: CDR1 SQVTM, CDR2 ANQGSEA. The CDR3 sequence is 15 residues long. The ends lost 0 bases at V and 0 bases at J; junction bases unmatched: 3. The CDR3 bases are TGCAGCGTTGAAGATCACAGGGGTAGCACAGATACGCAGTATTTT. Translating gives CSVEDHRGSTDTQYF.

This clone was seen a single time. The rearrangement joins TRBV29-1 to TRBJ2-7, with TRBD2 identical over 8 bases. The germline V gene encodes CDR1 SQVTM and CDR2 ANQGSEA. With 1 base clipped from V and 3 bases from J, the junction kept 5 bases outside the gene matches. The CDR3 has 14 residues. CDR3 residues: CSVEGAGEFYEQYF. CDR3 coding DNA: TGCAGCGTTGAAGGAGCGGGAGAATTCTACGAGCAGTACTTC.

The chain couples TRBV7-9 to TRBJ2-5; a possible D gene is TRBD1 (7 bases). CDR1 SEHNR and CDR2 FQNEAQ come from the germline V gene (reference sequence). This CDR3 comprises 16 residues. V lost 4 bases and J lost 5, with 20 bases in between. The CDR3 loop is CASSSLGGQTQETQYF. The CDR3 DNA sequence: TGTGCCAGCAGCTCCCTGGGGGGACAGACCCAGGAGACCCAGTACTTC.

This chain connects TRBV18 to TRBJ2-5; D may be TRBD2 (5 bases). V was shortened by 3 bases and J by 4 bases, with 9 bases between the two germline ends. CDR1 is KGHSH and CDR2 is LQKENI in the germline V gene. The length of the CDR3 is 13 residues. CDR3 residues: CASSPPSIETQYF. The CDR3 nucleotides are TGTGCCAGCTCACCGCCTAGCATAGAGACCCAGTACTTC.

This clone has more than one count but fewer than ten. The CDR3 here is CASSEAPGQDYNEQFF. CDR3 in DNA: TGTGCCAGCAGTGAAGCCCCGGGACAGGATTACAATGAGCAGTTCTTC. The V gene is TRBV6-1, the J gene TRBJ2-1; 8 nucleotides agree with TRBD1. This CDR3 is built from 16 residues. With 0 bases clipped from V and 4 bases from J, the junction kept 5 bases outside the gene matches. Germline V CDR1 and CDR2: MNHNS, SASEGT.

In its sample, this clone was seen once. This chain connects TRBV18 to TRBJ2-1; 10 nucleotides line up with TRBD1. V lost 2 bases, J lost 9 bases, and 16 bases stayed unmatched. This CDR3 spans 18 amino acids. Looked up from germline, CDR1 is KGHSH and CDR2 is LQKENI. The CDR3 bases are TGTGCCAGCTCACCAAGGATAGTAAAGGGGACAGGGGTGACTGAGCAGTTCTTC. Amino acids: CASSPRIVKGTGVTEQFF.

The genes are TRBV25-1 and TRBJ1-1, with D possibly TRBD1 on 5 matching bases. The germline V gene has CDR1 MGHDK and CDR2 SYGVNS. Trimming took off 3 bases at V and 8 bases at J, with 7 bases between the two ends. The CDR3 extends over 11 amino acids. CDR3 sequence: CASSETVEAFF. The CDR3 DNA is TGTGCCAGCAGTGAGACAGTAGAAGCTTTCTTT.

This chain joins TRBV23-1 and TRBJ2-1; D possibly corresponds to TRBD2 (5 bases). TRBV23-1 is an ORF, with its function uncertain. The length of the CDR3 is 15 residues. With 0 bases removed from V and 5 bases from J, the gap between germline ends came to 11 bases. CDR3 in amino acids: CASSQSPPGDNEQFF. CDR3 sequence (DNA): TGCGCCAGCAGTCAATCTCCCCCCGGGGACAATGAGCAGTTCTTC.

The chain employs TRBV9 and TRBJ2-5; 14 bases align to TRBD2. This CDR3 has 16 residues. CDR1 and CDR2 from the germline V gene are SGDLS and YYNGEE. Trimming at V came to 2 bases and at J to 5 bases, leaving 5 bases not matched to a gene. CDR3 residues: CASSVGLAGGSETQYF. The CDR3 DNA follows: TGTGCCAGCAGCGTTGGACTAGCGGGAGGTTCGGAGACCCAGTACTTC.

This clone was observed once. The chain joins TRBV28 to TRBJ2-7, with 12 bases aligning to TRBD2. This CDR3 is 17 amino acids long. After removal of 4 bases from V and 5 bases from J, the junction contained 12 bases not matched to a gene. The germline V gene has CDR1 MDHEN and CDR2 SYDVKM. The CDR3 region is CASSSGLTSGRLDEQYF. CDR3 DNA sequence: TGTGCCAGCAGTTCAGGATTGACTAGCGGGAGACTTGACGAGCAGTACTTC.

The chain uses TRBV23-1 and TRBJ1-2; 8 nucleotides agree with TRBD1. TRBV23-1 counts as an open reading frame of uncertain function. The CDR3 spans 13 residues. The V gene end was trimmed by 8 bases and the J gene end by 7 bases; junction bases not matched to a gene: 9. The CDR3 spells CASLDRGIGGYTF. CDR3 nucleotide sequence: TGCGCCAGCCTTGACAGGGGAATAGGTGGCTACACCTTC.

V gene TRBV29-1 combines with J gene TRBJ2-7; tentatively, D is TRBD1 (6 bases). The V gene's germline CDR1 is SQVTM and CDR2 ANQGSEA. Trimming took 4 bases from V and 5 from J, leaving 21 bases between them. There are 15 residues in the CDR3. CDR3 sequence (DNA): TGCAGCGTTGGTTTTAGGTGGACAGATGACCACGAGCAGTACTTC. This encodes CSVGFRWTDDHEQYF.

This rearrangement joins TRBV6-5 to TRBJ1-2; perhaps TRBD1 as D (6 bases). V lost 8 bases, J lost 2 bases, and 12 bases lay in between. There are 13 residues in the CDR3. In germline, CDR1 is MNHEY, CDR2 SVGAGI. The CDR3 loop reads CASLQGPNYGYTF. As DNA, the CDR3 is TGTGCCAGCTTACAGGGTCCCAACTATGGCTACACCTTC.

The V and J genes are TRBV9 and TRBJ2-7; no definite D call. This CDR3 has 16 amino acids. V was trimmed by 2 bases and J by 2 bases, leaving 17 bases between them. CDR1 and CDR2 (germline): SGDLS, YYNGEE. This CDR3 reads CASSVGRHPNPYEQYF. CDR3 DNA: TGTGCCAGCAGCGTCGGCAGGCACCCTAACCCCTACGAGCAGTACTTC.

This clone was seen a few times. This chain links TRBV29-1 with TRBJ1-2; D is perhaps TRBD1 (6 bases). The length of the CDR3 is 13 residues. The V end lost 4 bases, the J end lost 7 bases, and 16 bases lay between the germline ends. Germline CDR1 SQVTM, CDR2 ANQGSEA. Written as DNA, the CDR3 is TGCAGCGTTGGGCGGGGGGCGCGCGGTGGCTACACCTTC. This sequence encodes CSVGRGARGGYTF.

The genes are TRBV15 and TRBJ1-5; D gene ambiguous. Germline V gene data show CDR1 as LNHNV and CDR2 as YYDKDF (reference sequence). V gave up 0 bases and J gave up 5 bases, with 5 bases separating them. The CDR3 spans 13 residues. The CDR3 is CATSRDRYQPQHF. As DNA, the CDR3 is TGTGCCACCAGCAGAGACAGATATCAGCCCCAGCATTTT.

The sample holds a few counts of this clone. The gene calls are TRBV18 and TRBJ1-2, with 10 bases aligning to TRBD1. Germline CDR1 is KGHSH and CDR2 is LQKENI. This CDR3 is built from 13 residues. V lost 6 bases and J lost 6; bases outside the gene matches: 4. CDR3: CASSTGTGDGYTF. In nucleotides, the CDR3 is TGTGCCAGCTCCACCGGGACAGGGGATGGCTACACCTTC.

The chain combines TRBV2 with TRBJ1-5; TRBD1 is a possible D gene (6 bases). Between the trimmed V and J ends, which lost 5 bases and 5 bases, there was a span of 10 bases. Germline V gives CDR1 SNHLY, CDR2 FYNNEI. This CDR3 region has 13 residues. In DNA, the CDR3 is TGTGCCAGCAGTCGGGACACCGATCAGCCCCAGCATTTT. This codes for CASSRDTDQPQHF.

The V gene is TRBV9, the J gene TRBJ1-5, with a weak D call TRBD1 (5 bases). CDR3 size: 15 residues. Germline V lookup: CDR1 SGDLS, CDR2 YYNGEE. Trimming took off 3 bases at V and 5 bases at J, with 15 bases between the two ends. CDR3 sequence (DNA): TGTGCCAGCAGCGCTGAGGGGCGGGAATATCAGCCCCAGCATTTT. Its translation is CASSAEGREYQPQHF. The complete variable domain, with remaining parts taken from reference TRBV9 and TRBJ1-5, reads DSGVTQTPKHLITATGQRVTLRCSPRSGDLSVYWYQQSLDQGLQFLIQYYNGEERAKGNILERFSAQQFPDLHSELNLSSLELGDSALYFCASSAEGREYQPQHFGDGTRLSIL.

This clone was recorded a few times. The CDR3 spells CASSQGESTEAFF. In DNA form, the CDR3 reads TGTGCCAGCTCACAGGGGGAGAGCACTGAAGCTTTCTTT. V and J are TRBV18 and TRBJ1-1, with D possibly being TRBD1 (6 bases). This CDR3 contains 13 residues. CDR1 and CDR2 (germline): KGHSH, LQKENI. Trimming took 4 bases from V and 4 from J, leaving 10 bases between them. Filled out from reference TRBV18 and TRBJ1-1, the complete variable domain reads NAGVMQNPRHLVRRRGQEARLRCSPMKGHSHVYWYRQLPEEGLKFMVYLQKENIIDESGMPKERFSAEFPKEGPSILRIQQVVRGDSAAYFCASSQGESTEAFFGQGTRLTVV.

V and J are TRBV7-6 and TRBJ1-2, with 8 positions matching TRBD1. CDR3 size: 15 residues. The V gene's germline CDR1 is SGHVS and CDR2 FNYEAQ. The V gene end was trimmed by 5 bases and the J gene end by 3 bases; junction bases not matched to a gene: 8. CDR3 in DNA: TGTGCCAGCAGCCCAGGACGGGGACAGGACTATGGCTACACCTTC. Amino acid sequence: CASSPGRGQDYGYTF.

The V call is TRBV5-1, the J call TRBJ1-1; 8 bases align to TRBD1. Germline V CDR1 and CDR2: SGHRS, YFSETQ. This CDR3 is 14 amino acids long. V was pared by 1 base and J by 5 bases, with 4 bases of the junction left unmatched. The CDR3 is CASSLNTGGTEAFF. The CDR3 bases are TGCGCCAGCAGCTTGAATACAGGGGGGACTGAAGCTTTCTTT.

This clone was seen more than once but under ten times. V is TRBV5-1 and J is TRBJ2-2; D gene ambiguous. Per the germline V gene, CDR1 is SGHRS and CDR2 is YFSETQ. CDR3 length: 14 amino acids. Trimming took off 4 bases at V and 2 bases at J, with 9 bases between the two ends. The CDR3 loop reads CASSVAGNTGELFF. The CDR3 DNA is TGCGCCAGCAGCGTCGCCGGTAACACCGGGGAGCTGTTTTTT. The variable domain in full, with the rest retrieved from reference TRBV5-1 and TRBJ2-2, is KAGVTQTPRYLIKTRGQQVTLSCSPISGHRSVSWYQQTPGQGLQFLFEYFSETQRNKGNFPGRFSGRQFSNSRSEMNVSTLELGDSALYLCASSVAGNTGELFFGEGSRLTVL.